Presented here are 10 T cell receptor beta chains from one specimen sequenced in a study of read filtering for tumor transcriptome and immune sequencing. From 300 to 450 ng of RNA, a library with molecular barcoded alpha/delta and beta/gamma adaptors was made. TCRdb reanalysed the reads using MiXCR and keeps one entry per CDR3 protein. This table holds about 46,000 distinct CDR3 sequences, around 20% found once. What was sequenced was a population of CD138-negative cells sorted from bone marrow. These receptors all stem from a donor at least 40 years old with multiple myeloma.

This clonotype was found a few times. Possible read error: a much larger clone is one base away. The chain joins TRBV29-1 to TRBJ2-5; 11 bases map to TRBD2. The germline V gene has CDR1 SQVTM and CDR2 ANQGSEA. Trimming cost V 6 bases and J 7 bases; bases outside gene matches: 10. The CDR3 loop spans 14 amino acids. CDR3 loop: CSVDTSGSGGTQYF. CDR3 nucleotides: TGCAGCGTAGATACTAGCGGGAGTGGGGGGACCCAGTACTTC.

This clonotype was seen a handful of times. The V gene is TRBV5-1, the J gene TRBJ2-3, with 9 bases lining up with TRBD2. The CDR3 has 15 amino acids. J gave up 1 base and V 2 bases, and 2 bases lay outside the gene matches. Looked up from germline, CDR1 is SGHRS and CDR2 is YFSETQ. For the CDR3, the DNA is TGCGCCAGCAGCTTAATAGCGGGAGGCACAGATACGCAGTATTTT. Translated, it gives CASSLIAGGTDTQYF.

The chain carries TRBV12-3 or TRBV12-4 and TRBJ2-1; unclear D gene. With 1 base removed from V and 3 bases from J, the gap between germline ends came to 1 base. This CDR3 region has 12 residues. The CDR3 nucleotides are TGTGCCAGCAGTTTAGTCTACAATGAGCAGTTCTTC. Translated: CASSLVYNEQFF.

This clonotype was seen at least ten times. The V call is TRBV3-1, the J call TRBJ2-1; D is perhaps TRBD2 (5 bases). This CDR3 contains 16 residues. Germline CDR1 and CDR2: LGHDT and YNNKEL (reference sequence). V lost 0 bases and J 11 bases, leaving 20 bases between the germline ends. The CDR3: CASSQETGLTFGKQFF. The CDR3 DNA follows: TGTGCCAGCAGCCAAGAAACGGGATTGACCTTCGGTAAGCAGTTCTTC.

This clonotype came up many times. Sequence at one end of the junction differs from germline and may be a read error. The chain recombines TRBV19 with TRBJ2-1; TRBD1 matches at 7 bases. CDR1 is LNHDA and CDR2 is SQIVND in the germline V gene (reference sequence). The CDR3 has 15 residues. CDR3 DNA sequence: TGTGCCAGTAGTATAGATAGCTTAGGGGGCAATGAGCGGTTCTTC. Amino acid sequence: CASSIDSLGGNERFF. Together with reference TRBV19 and TRBJ2-1, the CDR3 gives the full variable domain: DGGITQSPKYLFRKEGQNVTLSCEQNLNHDAMYWYRQDPGQGLRLIYYSQIVNDFQKGDIAEGYSVSREKKESFPLTVTSAQKNPTAFYLCASSIDSLGGNERFFGPGTRLTVL.

Remarks on this clonotype: A clone one base away is much larger, so this may be a read error. This chain links TRBV5-1 with TRBJ2-5, with D possibly TRBD2 on 6 matching bases. This CDR3 has 13 amino acids. Germline V lookup: CDR1 SGHRS, CDR2 YFSETQ. The CDR3 reads CASSYEFRETQCF. The CDR3 DNA is TGCGCCAGCAGCTACGAGTTTCGGGAGACCCAGTGCTTC.

This clonotype has at least ten counts. V is TRBV6-2 or TRBV6-3 and J is TRBJ2-2, with D hard to call. Germline-derived CDR1 and CDR2 are MNHEY and SVGEGT. V lost 4 bases and J lost 2, with 5 bases in between. There are 13 residues in the CDR3. The CDR3 spells CASSSANTGELFF. In nucleotides, the CDR3 is TGTGCCAGCAGTTCCGCCAACACCGGGGAGCTGTTTTTT.

This clonotype was detected ten times or more. The chain joins TRBV28 to TRBJ2-5; D not resolved. Trimming shortened V by 1 base and J by 1 base, and 7 bases separated the two germline ends. There are 14 residues in the CDR3. CDR1 and CDR2 from the germline V gene are MDHEN and SYDVKM. The CDR3 loop is CASSLSNGQETQYF. DNA for the CDR3: TGTGCCAGCAGTTTATCGAACGGCCAAGAGACCCAGTACTTC.

This clonotype was recorded many times. This chain uses TRBV9 with TRBJ2-1, with 16 bases fitting TRBD2. Germline V gene data show CDR1 as SGDLS and CDR2 as YYNGEE. This CDR3 is built from 17 residues. The J segment lost 8 bases and the V segment lost 3 bases, leaving 8 bases of the junction unmatched. CDR3 sequence (DNA): TGTGCCAGCAGCGGGGGACTAGCGGGAGGGCCCCTCGATGAGCAGTTCTTC. It codes for CASSGGLAGGPLDEQFF.

Ten or more counts support this clonotype. The chain recombines TRBV12-3 or TRBV12-4 with TRBJ1-3; D ambiguous. The CDR3 contains 15 residues. Trimming shortened V by 3 bases and J by 0 bases, and 9 bases separated the two germline ends. The CDR3 nucleotides read TGTGCCAGCAGTTTCCGAAAGTCCTCTGGAAACACCATATATTTT. Translated: CASSFRKSSGNTIYF.